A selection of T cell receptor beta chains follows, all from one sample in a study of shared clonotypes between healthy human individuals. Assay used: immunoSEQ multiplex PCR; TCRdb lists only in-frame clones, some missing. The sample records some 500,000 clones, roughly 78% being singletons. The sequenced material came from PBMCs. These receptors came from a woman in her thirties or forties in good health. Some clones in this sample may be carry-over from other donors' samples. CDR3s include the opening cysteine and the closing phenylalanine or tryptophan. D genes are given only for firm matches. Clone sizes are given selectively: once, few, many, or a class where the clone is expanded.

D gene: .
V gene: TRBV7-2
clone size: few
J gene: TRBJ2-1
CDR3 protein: CASSPGQSTNNEQFF
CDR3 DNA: TGTGCCAGCAGCCCCGGACAGAGCACCAACAATGAGCAGTTCTTC

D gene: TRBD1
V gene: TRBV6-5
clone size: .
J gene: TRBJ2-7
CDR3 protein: CASSYGTGLWDEQYF
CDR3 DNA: TGTGCCAGCAGTTACGGGACAGGGCTTTGGGACGAGCAGTACTTC

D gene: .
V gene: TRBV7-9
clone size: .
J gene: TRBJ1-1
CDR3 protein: CASSYTQNTEAFF
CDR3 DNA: TGTGCCAGCAGCTACACACAGAACACTGAAGCTTTCTTT

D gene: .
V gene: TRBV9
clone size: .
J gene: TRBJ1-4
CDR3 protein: CASSVGADEKLFF
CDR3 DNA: TGTGCCAGCAGCGTAGGGGCGGATGAAAAACTGTTTTTT

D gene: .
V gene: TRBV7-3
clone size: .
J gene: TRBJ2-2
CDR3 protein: CASSRMSWTGELFF
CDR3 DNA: TGTGCCAGCAGCCGGATGAGTTGGACCGGGGAGCTGTTTTTT

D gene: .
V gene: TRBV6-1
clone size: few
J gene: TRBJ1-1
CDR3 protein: CASSVIGTNTEAFF
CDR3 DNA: TGTGCCAGCAGTGTAATAGGAACGAACACTGAAGCTTTCTTT

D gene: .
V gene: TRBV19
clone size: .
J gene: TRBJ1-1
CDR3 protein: CASSMGMSSWGTEAFF
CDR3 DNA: TGTGCCAGTAGTATGGGGATGTCCAGTTGGGGGACTGAAGCTTTCTTT

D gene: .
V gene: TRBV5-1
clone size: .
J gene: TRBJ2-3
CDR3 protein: CASSLLDTQYF
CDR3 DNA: TGCGCCAGCAGCTTGTTAGATACGCAGTATTTT

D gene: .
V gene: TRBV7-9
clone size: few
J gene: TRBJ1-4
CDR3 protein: CASSLGQGIPTNEKLFF
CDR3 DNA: TGTGCCAGCAGCTTAGGCCAGGGGATACCAACTAATGAAAAACTGTTTTTT

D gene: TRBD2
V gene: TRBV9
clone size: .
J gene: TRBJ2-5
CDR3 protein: CASSVGGLAGVETQYF
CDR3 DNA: TGTGCCAGCAGCGTAGGGGGACTAGCGGGAGTGGAGACCCAGTACTTC

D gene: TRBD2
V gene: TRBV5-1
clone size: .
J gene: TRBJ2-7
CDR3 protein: CASSPLGGGSLYEQYF
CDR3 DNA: TGCGCCAGCAGCCCTCTCGGAGGCGGGAGTTTGTACGAGCAGTACTTC

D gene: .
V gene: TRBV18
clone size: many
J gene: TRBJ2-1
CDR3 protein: CASSPGRGEQFF
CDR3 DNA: TGTGCCAGCTCACCTGGTCGGGGAGAGCAGTTCTTC

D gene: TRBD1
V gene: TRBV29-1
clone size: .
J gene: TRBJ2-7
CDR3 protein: CSAWTGGHEQYF
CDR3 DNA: TGCAGCGCTTGGACAGGGGGCCACGAGCAGTACTTC

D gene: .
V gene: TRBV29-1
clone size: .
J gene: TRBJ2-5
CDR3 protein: CSVEDPKGPKTQYF
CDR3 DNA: TGCAGCGTTGAAGATCCCAAGGGGCCGAAGACCCAGTACTTC

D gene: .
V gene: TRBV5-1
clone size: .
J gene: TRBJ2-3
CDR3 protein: CASSPGGEADTQYF
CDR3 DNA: TGCGCCAGCAGCCCCGGAGGGGAGGCAGATACGCAGTATTTT

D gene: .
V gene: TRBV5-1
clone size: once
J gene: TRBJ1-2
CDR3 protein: CASSLAVGGGQYGYTF
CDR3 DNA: TGCGCCAGCAGCTTGGCCGTTGGGGGTGGCCAATATGGCTACACCTTC

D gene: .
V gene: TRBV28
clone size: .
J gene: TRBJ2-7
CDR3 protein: CASTPPGDRGGEQYF
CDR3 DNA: TGTGCCAGCACCCCACCCGGCGACAGAGGTGGCGAGCAGTACTTC

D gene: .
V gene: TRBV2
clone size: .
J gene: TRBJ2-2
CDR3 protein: CASARGSNTGELFF
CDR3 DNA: TGTGCCAGCGCCCGGGGTTCGAACACCGGGGAGCTGTTTTTT

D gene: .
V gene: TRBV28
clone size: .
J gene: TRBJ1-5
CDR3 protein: CATQDPNQPQHF
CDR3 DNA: TGTGCCACCCAAGACCCCAATCAGCCCCAGCATTTT

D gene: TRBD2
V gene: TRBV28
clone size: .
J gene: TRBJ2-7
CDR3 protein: CATGTSVNYEQYF
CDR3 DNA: TGTGCCACCGGGACTAGCGTTAACTACGAGCAGTACTTC

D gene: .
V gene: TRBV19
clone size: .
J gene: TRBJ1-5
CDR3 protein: CASSPRGGNQPQHF
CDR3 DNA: TGTGCCAGTAGCCCGAGGGGAGGCAATCAGCCCCAGCATTTT

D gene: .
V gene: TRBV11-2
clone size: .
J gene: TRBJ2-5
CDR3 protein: CASSLPQGGEWLETQYF
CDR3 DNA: TGTGCCAGCAGCTTACCCCAAGGGGGAGAATGGTTGGAGACCCAGTACTTC

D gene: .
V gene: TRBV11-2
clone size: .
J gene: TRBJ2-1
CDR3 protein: CASSPIWGTSYNEQFF
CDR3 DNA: TGTGCCAGCAGCCCAATTTGGGGGACCAGCTACAATGAGCAGTTCTTC

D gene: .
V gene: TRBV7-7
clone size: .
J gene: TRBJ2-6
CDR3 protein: CASSPGVSGANVLTF
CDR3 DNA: TGTGCCAGCAGCCCGGGGGTCTCTGGGGCCAACGTCCTGACTTTC

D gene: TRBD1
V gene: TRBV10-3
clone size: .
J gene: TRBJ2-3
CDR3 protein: CAISDSLQGGTDTQYF
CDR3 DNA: TGTGCCATCAGTGACTCGCTTCAGGGGGGCACAGATACGCAGTATTTT

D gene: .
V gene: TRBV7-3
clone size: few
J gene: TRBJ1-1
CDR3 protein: CASSLTVGTEAFF
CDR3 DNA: TGTGCCAGCAGCTTAACGGTGGGGACTGAAGCTTTCTTT

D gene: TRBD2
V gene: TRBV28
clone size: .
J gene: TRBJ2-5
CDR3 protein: CASSLPGGGRETQYF
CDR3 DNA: TGTGCCAGCAGTTTACCGGGAGGAGGAAGAGAGACCCAGTACTTC

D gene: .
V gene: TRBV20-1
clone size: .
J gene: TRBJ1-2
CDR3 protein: CSAAGDSGYTF
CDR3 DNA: TGCAGCGCCGCGGGTGACAGTGGCTACACCTTC

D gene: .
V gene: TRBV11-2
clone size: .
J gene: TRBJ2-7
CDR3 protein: CASSLRAHYEQYF
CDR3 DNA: TGTGCCAGCAGCTTAAGGGCCCACTACGAGCAGTACTTC

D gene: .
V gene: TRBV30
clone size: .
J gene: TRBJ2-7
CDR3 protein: CAWADLREQYF
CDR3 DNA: TGTGCCTGGGCCGACTTAAGGGAGCAGTACTTC

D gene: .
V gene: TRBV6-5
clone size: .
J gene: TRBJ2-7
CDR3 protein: CASSYSSIYEQYF
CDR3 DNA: TGTGCCAGCAGTTATAGCTCAATATACGAGCAGTACTTC

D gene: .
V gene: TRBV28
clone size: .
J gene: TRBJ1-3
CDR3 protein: CASSLDGQSGNTIYF
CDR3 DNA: TGTGCCAGCAGTTTAGACGGGCAATCTGGAAACACCATATATTTT

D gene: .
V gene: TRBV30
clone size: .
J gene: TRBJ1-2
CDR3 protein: CAYRGGNYGYTF
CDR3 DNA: TGTGCGTACCGGGGCGGTAACTATGGCTATACCTTC

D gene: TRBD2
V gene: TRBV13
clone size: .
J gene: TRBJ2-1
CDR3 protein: CASSLVGGGPNNEQFF
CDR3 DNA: TGTGCCAGCAGCTTAGTTGGGGGAGGGCCGAACAATGAGCAGTTCTTC

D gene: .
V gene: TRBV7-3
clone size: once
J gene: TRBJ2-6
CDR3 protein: CASSLTGTGANVLTF
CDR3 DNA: TGTGCCAGCAGCTTGACAGGCACTGGGGCCAACGTCCTGACTTTC

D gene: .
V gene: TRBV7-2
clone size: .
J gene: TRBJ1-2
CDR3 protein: CASSLSQWRGYTF
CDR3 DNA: TGTGCCAGCAGCTTAAGTCAGTGGAGGGGCTACACCTTC

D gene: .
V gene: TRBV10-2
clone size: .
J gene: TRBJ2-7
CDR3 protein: CASSESMVGSYEQYF
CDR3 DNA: TGCGCCAGCAGTGAGTCAATGGTGGGGTCATACGAGCAGTACTTC

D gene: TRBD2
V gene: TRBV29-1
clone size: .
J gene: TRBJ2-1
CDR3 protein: CSAGLAGGWQFF
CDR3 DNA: TGCAGCGCGGGACTAGCGGGAGGATGGCAGTTCTTC

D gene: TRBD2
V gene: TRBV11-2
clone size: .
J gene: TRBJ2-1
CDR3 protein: CASSLDAQVSGNEQFF
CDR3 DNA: TGTGCCAGCAGCTTAGACGCCCAGGTTAGCGGGAATGAGCAGTTCTTC